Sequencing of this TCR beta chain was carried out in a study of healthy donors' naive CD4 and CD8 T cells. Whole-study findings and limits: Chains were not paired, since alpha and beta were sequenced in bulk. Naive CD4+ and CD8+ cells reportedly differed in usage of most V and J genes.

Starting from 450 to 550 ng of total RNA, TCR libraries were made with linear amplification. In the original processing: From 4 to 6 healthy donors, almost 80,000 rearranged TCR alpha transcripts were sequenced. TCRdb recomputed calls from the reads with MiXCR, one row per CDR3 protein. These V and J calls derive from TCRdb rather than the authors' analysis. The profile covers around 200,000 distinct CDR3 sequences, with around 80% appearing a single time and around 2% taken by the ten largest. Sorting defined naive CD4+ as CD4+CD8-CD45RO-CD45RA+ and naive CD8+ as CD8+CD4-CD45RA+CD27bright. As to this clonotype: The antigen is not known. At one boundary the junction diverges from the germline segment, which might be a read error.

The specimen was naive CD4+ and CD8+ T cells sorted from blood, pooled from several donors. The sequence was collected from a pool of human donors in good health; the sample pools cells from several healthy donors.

Written as DNA, the CDR3 is TGCGCCAGCAACTTGGCTCAGATGAACACTGAAGCTTTCTTT. It specifies CASNLAQMNTEAFF. The V gene is TRBV5-1, the J gene TRBJ1-1; no reliable D call. Germline values: CDR1 SGHRS, CDR2 YFSETQ. The CDR3 runs 14 residues.